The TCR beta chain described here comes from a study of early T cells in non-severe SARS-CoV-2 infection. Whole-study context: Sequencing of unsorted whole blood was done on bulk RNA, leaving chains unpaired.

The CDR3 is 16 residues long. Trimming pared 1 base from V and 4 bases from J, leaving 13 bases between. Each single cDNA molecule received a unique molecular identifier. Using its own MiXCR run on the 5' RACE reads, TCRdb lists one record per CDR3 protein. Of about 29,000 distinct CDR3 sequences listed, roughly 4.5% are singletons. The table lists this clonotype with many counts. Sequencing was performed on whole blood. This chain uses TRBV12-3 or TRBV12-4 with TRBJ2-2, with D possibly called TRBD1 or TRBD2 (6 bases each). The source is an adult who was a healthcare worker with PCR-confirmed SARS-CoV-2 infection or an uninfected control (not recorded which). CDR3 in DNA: TGTGCCAGCAGTTTAGGGCAGGGGAGGTCCACCGGGGAGCTGTTTTTT. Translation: CASSLGQGRSTGELFF.